Below, 23 T cell receptor beta chains from the same sample are listed, as sequenced in a study of coeliac disease. Findings and caveats of the study: Active celiac intraepithelial and lamina propria samples had lower TRB and TRG clonality than control samples.

The antigens for these receptors are not known. Sequencing used immunoSEQ multiplex PCR; TCRdb keeps in-frame clones, though not all of them. This table holds approximately 3,000 clones, nearly 55% found once. The sequenced material came from intraepithelial lymphocytes from the gut. The receptors come from a man aged 50 or older with active celiac disease.

This chain links TRBV6-1 with TRBJ2-5; TRBD2 might be the D (5 bases). Germline values: CDR1 MNHNS, CDR2 SASEGT. The CDR3 loop spans 12 amino acids. With 9 bases removed from V and 7 bases from J, the gap between germline ends came to 15 bases. CDR3 sequence reads: CASGLGWGTQYF. The DNA for the CDR3 is TGTGCCAGTGGACTGGGATGGGGGACCCAGTACTTC.

This chain links TRBV6-5 with TRBJ1-1; no definite D call. Germline values: CDR1 MNHEY, CDR2 SVGAGI. The CDR3 covers 12 residues. V was cut by 0 bases and J by 8 bases, with 7 bases left in between. In DNA, the CDR3 is TGTGCCAGCAGTTACTCGACGGGGGAAGCTTTCTTT. This sequence encodes CASSYSTGEAFF.

The rearrangement uses TRBV7-2 and TRBJ2-7, with 9 bases that match TRBD1. In germline, CDR1 is SGHTA, CDR2 FQGNSA. V shed 5 bases, J shed 8 bases, and the junction held 7 bases outside the gene matches. The CDR3 length is 13 residues. The CDR3 here is CASSRRDRDQQYV. CDR3 coding DNA: TGTGCCAGCAGCCGAAGGGACAGGGACCAGCAGTACGTC.

The chain uses TRBV7-3 and TRBJ2-7, with 11 bases lining up with TRBD1. CDR3 length equals 14 residues. V was clipped by 4 bases and J by 5 bases; unmatched bases: 4. Looked up from germline, CDR1 is SGHTA and CDR2 is FQGTGA. The CDR3 here is CASSSRDRGNEQYF. The CDR3 nucleotides read TGTGCCAGCAGCTCCCGGGACAGGGGGAACGAGCAGTACTTC.

The V gene is TRBV5-1, the J gene TRBJ2-5, with 7 bases identical to TRBD1. Germline lookup yields CDR1 SGHRS and CDR2 YFSETQ. This CDR3 has 14 amino acids. Trimming cost V 6 bases and J 5 bases; bases outside gene matches: 10. The CDR3: CASNNQGVGETQYF. The CDR3 DNA reads TGCGCCAGCAACAACCAGGGGGTGGGGGAGACCCAGTACTTC.

By proportion, this clone is medium-sized. V gene TRBV12-5 combines with J gene TRBJ2-7; tentatively, D is TRBD2 (6 bases). The V gene's germline CDR1 is LGHNT and CDR2 FRNRAP. The CDR3 length is 14 residues. With 4 bases removed from V and 3 bases from J, the gap between germline ends came to 13 bases. CDR3 residues: CASGSAGSIYEQYF. The CDR3 nucleotides read TGTGCTAGTGGTTCTGCGGGGTCAATCTACGAGCAGTACTTC. Full variable domain (remainder filled in from reference TRBV12-5 and TRBJ2-7): DARVTQTPRHKVTEMGQEVTMRCQPILGHNTVFWYRQTMMQGLELLAYFRNRAPLDDSGMPKDRFSAEMPDATLATLKIQPSEPRDSAVYFCASGSAGSIYEQYFGPGTRLTVT.

The rearrangement uses TRBV28 and TRBJ1-5, with D maybe TRBD1 (5 bases). This CDR3 region has 15 residues. Trimming took off 2 bases at V and 4 bases at J, with 12 bases between the two ends. Germline V gene sequence: CDR1 MDHEN, CDR2 SYDVKM. CDR3 sequence: CASSLVGPVNQPQHF. As DNA, the CDR3 is TGTGCCAGCAGTTTAGTGGGGCCCGTTAATCAGCCCCAGCATTTT.

This clone showed up just a few times. This chain connects TRBV6-5 to TRBJ1-5; D is perhaps TRBD1 (6 bases). The germline CDR1 and CDR2 sequences are MNHEY and SVGAGI. V was trimmed by 6 bases and J by 6 bases, leaving 15 bases between them. There are 14 residues in the CDR3. CDR3 DNA: TGTGCCAGCAGCCCCGGGGGGGGGCGTCAGCCCCAGCATTTT. Its protein is CASSPGGGRQPQHF.

The chain combines TRBV9 with TRBJ2-7; 8 bases line up with TRBD1. Germline CDR1 SGDLS, CDR2 YYNGEE. The CDR3 length is 13 residues. The ends lost 3 bases at V and 7 bases at J; junction bases unmatched: 6. The CDR3 protein is CASSGTGLGEQYF. For the CDR3, the DNA is TGTGCCAGCAGCGGGACAGGGTTGGGGGAGCAGTACTTC.

This clone has just a few counts. This chain uses TRBV6-1 with TRBJ2-1; the match to TRBD2 covers 7 bases. Germline assignment: CDR1 MNHNS and CDR2 SASEGT. The CDR3 extends over 14 amino acids. Trimming cost V 8 bases and J 2 bases; bases outside gene matches: 6. The CDR3 is CASSTSRTYNEQFF. CDR3 bases: TGTGCCAGCTCGACTAGCAGGACCTACAATGAGCAGTTCTTC.

This chain connects TRBV11-2 to TRBJ2-7, with D possibly matching TRBD1 (7 bases). V was pared by 2 bases and J by 6 bases, with 17 bases between. Germline CDR1 is SGHAT and CDR2 is FQNNGV. CDR3 length: 15 amino acids. This chain's CDR3 is CASSLMVMQGGEQYF. The CDR3 DNA is TGTGCCAGCAGCTTAATGGTGATGCAGGGGGGCGAGCAGTACTTC.

This chain links TRBV7-6 with TRBJ1-6; 10 nucleotides match TRBD1. J gave up 9 bases and V 1 base, and 3 bases lay outside the gene matches. In germline, CDR1 is SGHVS, CDR2 FNYEAQ. The CDR3 extends over 15 amino acids. The CDR3 coding sequence is TGTGCCAGCAGCTTAGTCGGGACAGGGGCTTCACCCCTCCACTTT. Amino acid sequence: CASSLVGTGASPLHF. Full variable domain (outside the CDR3, taken from reference TRBV7-6 and TRBJ1-6): GAGVSQSPRYKVTKRGQDVALRCDPISGHVSLYWYRQALGQGPEFLTYFNYEAQQDKSGLPNDRFSAERPEGSISTLTIQRTEQRDSAMYRCASSLVGTGASPLHFGNGTRLTVT.

On this clone itself: The CDR3 carries no conserved terminal phenylalanine or tryptophan, so it likely arises from a read error. The DNA is left out, because the CDR3 cannot be placed on it with certainty; the CDR3 is given as TCRdb lists it. The chain couples TRBV7-9 to TRBJ2-7; the D call TRBD2 from the table was never checked on the DNA. The CDR3 has 11 residues if both end residues are counted. Germline V gives CDR1 SEHNR, CDR2 FQNEAQ (reference sequence). The CDR3: CASNPPRVGRG.

This chain uses TRBV4-1 with TRBJ2-2; 7 nucleotides line up with TRBD2. CDR1 is MGHRA and CDR2 is YSYEKL in the germline V gene. V dropped 4 bases and J dropped 4; count of bases not matched to a gene: 9. This CDR3 region has 16 residues. The CDR3 is CASSPSAGVFTGELFF. In nucleotides, the CDR3 is TGCGCCAGCAGCCCCAGTGCGGGAGTCTTCACCGGGGAGCTGTTTTTT.

V gene TRBV6-5 combines with J gene TRBJ2-1, with D possibly being TRBD1 (5 bases). V lost 7 bases and J 7 bases, leaving 8 bases between the germline ends. CDR3 length: 11 residues. Germline CDR1 is MNHEY and CDR2 is SVGAGI. CDR3 bases: TGTGCCAGCATCAGGGCAAATGAGCAGTTCTTC. Translation gives CASIRANEQFF.

The V gene is TRBV18, the J gene TRBJ2-1; TRBD1 aligns across 10 bases. V shed 8 bases and J 7 bases; nucleotides not matched to a gene: 8. This CDR3 comprises 14 residues. The germline V gene encodes CDR1 KGHSH and CDR2 LQKENI. This CDR3 is CASTPGQGMNEQFF. The CDR3 DNA follows: TGTGCCAGCACCCCGGGACAGGGGATGAATGAGCAGTTCTTC. Full variable domain (remainder filled in from reference TRBV18 and TRBJ2-1): NAGVMQNPRHLVRRRGQEARLRCSPMKGHSHVYWYRQLPEEGLKFMVYLQKENIIDESGMPKERFSAEFPKEGPSILRIQQVVRGDSAAYFCASTPGQGMNEQFFGPGTRLTVL.

The gene calls are TRBV15 and TRBJ2-4, with 12 bases matching TRBD2. With V trimmed by 3 bases and J by 7 bases, 10 bases remained unmatched. Germline V gives CDR1 LNHNV, CDR2 YYDKDF (reference sequence). This CDR3 is built from 17 residues. The CDR3 DNA reads TGTGCCACCAGCAGGCCCGGGGGGGGACTAGCGGGCAACATTCAGTACTTC. This encodes CATSRPGGGLAGNIQYF.

The chain combines TRBV6-1 with TRBJ1-4; 8 bases are shared with TRBD1. The V segment lost 4 bases and the J segment 8 bases; nucleotides outside the gene matches: 12. CDR1 and CDR2 from the germline V gene are MNHNS and SASEGT. This CDR3 region has 16 residues. CDR3 amino acids: CASSGTATGEREKLFF. The CDR3 DNA follows: TGTGCCAGCAGTGGCACGGCGACAGGGGAGAGGGAAAAACTGTTTTTT.

There are a few counts of this clone. The chain combines TRBV27 with TRBJ2-2; TRBD1 aligns across 10 bases. Germline loops: CDR1 MNHEY, CDR2 SMNVEV (reference sequence). CDR3 size: 14 residues. V shed 5 bases, J shed 5 bases, and the junction held 2 bases outside the gene matches. In DNA, the CDR3 is TGTGCCAGCAGTCTGGACAGGGGGACCGGGGAGCTGTTTTTT. Translation gives CASSLDRGTGELFF.

A few counts support this clone. The V call is TRBV7-9, the J call TRBJ2-7, with a tentative D call TRBD1 (5 bases). The V and J ends lost 5 bases and 2 bases respectively, with 7 bases between them. Per germline, CDR1 SEHNR and CDR2 FQNEAQ (reference sequence). The length of the CDR3 is 12 residues. CDR3 in DNA: TGTGCCAGCAGCCCAGGGACCTACGAGCAGTACTTC. Translating gives CASSPGTYEQYF. Looking up the rest from reference TRBV7-9 and TRBJ2-7 gives the full variable domain: DTGVSQNPRHKITKRGQNVTFRCDPISEHNRLYWYRQTLGQGPEFLTYFQNEAQLEKSRLLSDRFSAERPKGSFSTLEIQRTEQGDSAMYLCASSPGTYEQYFGPGTRLTVT.

This clone rates as large (0.1 to 1%). This rearrangement joins TRBV4-1 to TRBJ1-4; 7 nucleotides line up with TRBD1. V gave up 1 base and J gave up 0 bases; unmatched junction bases: 5. Germline V gives CDR1 MGHRA, CDR2 YSYEKL. There are 17 residues in the CDR3. The CDR3 sequence: CASSQGQGHATNEKLFF. Here the CDR3 DNA reads TGCGCCAGCAGCCAAGGACAGGGCCATGCAACTAATGAAAAACTGTTTTTT.

The chain recombines TRBV28 with TRBJ1-2; D uncertain. The CDR3 extends over 16 amino acids. V lost 4 bases and J lost 0, with 15 bases in between. The germline CDR1 and CDR2 sequences are MDHEN and SYDVKM. CDR3 DNA: TGTGCCAGCAGTTCCCCTGGGAGTTCCACTAACTATGGCTACACCTTC. This encodes CASSSPGSSTNYGYTF.

The V call is TRBV29-1, the J call TRBJ2-7; D is possibly TRBD1 (6 bases). The CDR3 has 18 amino acids. V lost 6 bases to trimming and J lost 3 bases, with 30 bases between them. Germline V gene sequence: CDR1 SQVTM, CDR2 ANQGSEA. The CDR3 here is CSVGTRGQPTGNSYEQYF. The DNA of the CDR3 is TGCAGCGTGGGAACACGGGGTCAACCAACAGGGAACAGCTACGAGCAGTACTTC.